This T cell receptor beta chain was observed in a study of regulatory T cells in long-lasting Graves disease. Study overall: Antithyroid drug exposure in newly diagnosed Graves' patients had lasted under 3 months. Notes on the study in general: TRBV28, TRBJ1-2 and TRBJ2-5 emerged as the favored segments in persistent disease.

Documented time point: newly diagnosed GD, antithyroid drugs for less than 3 months. Researchers made the TCR library from RNA that was extracted from PBMCs. The authors built TCR beta libraries using iRepertoire HTBI primers and Arm-PCR of CDR3 regions. TCRdb re-analysed the multiplex PCR reads in MiXCR, keeping a single row per CDR3 protein. Among hundreds of thousands of distinct CDR3 sequences listed, about 15% were seen once. This clonotype was detected ten times or more. Antigen unknown. V was pared by 5 bases and J by 8 bases, with 19 bases between. Germline CDR1 reads SGHTA; CDR2 reads FQGNSA. The CDR3 is made up of 16 amino acids. This same sample was also part of a study on T cells in Graves' hyperthyroidism and ophthalmopathy. As that study records: Hyperthyroidism had been newly diagnosed in patients aged 18 to 65, and its duration was under 2 months. Uncontrolled infection, other autoimmune disease, pregnancy or lactation disqualified patients from enrolment.

The TCR comes from a middle-aged woman with Graves disease. The sequencing here drew on peripheral blood mononuclear cells (PBMCs), taken at new diagnosis, from a patient treated with antithyroid drugs. The chain links TRBV7-2 to TRBJ1-6, with D possibly TRBD1 on 6 matching bases. DNA for the CDR3: TGTGCCAGCAGCGCTAACCGGGACATAGAATATTCACCCCTCCACTTT. Protein: CASSANRDIEYSPLHF.